Each of the 13 T cell receptor beta chains below was sequenced from the same sample in a study of blood T cell repertoires in COVID-19. Repertoires were generated with immunoSEQ multiplex PCR, while TCRdb's copy carries only in-frame clones and drops some. The sample yields 150,000 to 180,000 clones, 65% to 90% seen once. Material: peripheral blood. All receptors derive from a woman aged 55-70 years with COVID-19, enrolled during active disease.

CDR3 region: CASSLVQGGGTEAFF. In nucleotides, the CDR3 is TGTGCCAGCAGCTTAGTACAGGGAGGGGGCACTGAAGCTTTCTTT. The chain has TRBV5-4 and TRBJ1-1; tentative D call: TRBD1 (6 bases). This CDR3 has 15 amino acids. The germline CDR1 and CDR2 sequences are SGHNT and YYREEE (reference sequence). The germline V and J ends were trimmed by 2 bases and 4 bases, with 15 bases remaining between them.

The CDR3 DNA follows: TGTGCCAGTAAGGTGGACTGGGACACTGAAGCTTTCTTT. Its translation is CASKVDWDTEAFF. This sequence joins TRBV19 and TRBJ1-1, with D unclear. The CDR3 runs 13 residues. CDR1 and CDR2 (germline): LNHDA, SQIVND (reference sequence). Trimming cost V 7 bases and J 3 bases, with 12 bases left between them.

The chain combines TRBV11-3 with TRBJ2-5; maybe TRBD2 (5 bases). The CDR3 sequence is 13 residues long. Germline-derived CDR1 and CDR2 are SGHNT and YENEEA. The germline V and J ends were trimmed by 1 base and 7 bases, with 10 bases remaining between them. CDR3 in amino acids: CASSLGERRTQYF. CDR3 in DNA: TGTGCCAGCAGCTTAGGAGAGCGGCGGACCCAGTACTTC.

V is TRBV27 and J is TRBJ1-5; tentatively, D is TRBD1 (5 bases). V lost 4 bases to trimming and J lost 7 bases, with 17 bases between them. CDR1 is MNHEY and CDR2 is SMNVEV in the germline V gene (reference sequence). CDR3 length: 15 amino acids. The CDR3 here is CASSSPSGGGQPQHF. Here the CDR3 DNA reads TGTGCCAGCAGTTCTCCCTCTGGGGGAGGACAGCCCCAGCATTTT.

The chain links TRBV18 to TRBJ2-1, with TRBD2 as a possible D gene (5 bases). Per the germline V gene, CDR1 is KGHSH and CDR2 is LQKENI. This CDR3 spans 13 amino acids. Trimming stripped 5 bases from V and 5 bases from J, with 10 bases between. The CDR3 DNA reads TGTGCCAGCTCAAGGGAGAGCCACAATGAGCAGTTCTTC. It encodes CASSRESHNEQFF.

The CDR3 region has the DNA TGTGCCAGCAGTCACGGACAGGGGGCGTATAACTATGGCTACACCTTC. Residues: CASSHGQGAYNYGYTF. The V and J genes are TRBV27 and TRBJ1-2; TRBD1 matches 11 bases. Germline lookup yields CDR1 MNHEY and CDR2 SMNVEV (reference sequence). The J segment lost 1 base and the V segment lost 5 bases, leaving 6 bases of the junction unmatched. The CDR3 is 16 residues long.

A remark on this clone: Within the sample, other DNA sequences also encode this same CDR3. This chain links TRBV12-3 or TRBV12-4 with TRBJ1-5; weak D call: TRBD1 (5 bases). This CDR3 has 12 amino acids. Trimming shortened V by 4 bases and J by 4 bases, and 5 bases separated the two germline ends. As DNA, the CDR3 is TGTGCCAGCAGTTCAGGGAATCAGCCCCAGCATTTT. Translated: CASSSGNQPQHF.

This chain connects TRBV5-1 to TRBJ2-2, with 9 bases aligning to TRBD1. Germline loops: CDR1 SGHRS, CDR2 YFSETQ. V lost 4 bases and J lost 4; bases outside the gene matches: 11. CDR3 length equals 17 residues. In DNA, the CDR3 is TGCGCCAGCAGCGAGAGACCCGGGACAGGGTTCACCGGGGAGCTGTTTTTT. This gives the protein CASSERPGTGFTGELFF. Looking up the rest from reference TRBV5-1 and TRBJ2-2 gives the full variable domain: KAGVTQTPRYLIKTRGQQVTLSCSPISGHRSVSWYQQTPGQGLQFLFEYFSETQRNKGNFPGRFSGRQFSNSRSEMNVSTLELGDSALYLCASSERPGTGFTGELFFGEGSRLTVL.

This clone was observed a single time. This chain connects TRBV9 to TRBJ2-2, with TRBD2 identical over 14 bases. Germline V gene lookup returns CDR1 SGDLS and CDR2 YYNGEE. The junction had 6 bases not matched to a gene; V was cut back by 3 bases and J by 2 bases. This CDR3 spans 18 amino acids. This CDR3 reads CASSAPTSGRENTGELFF. The CDR3 nucleotides read TGTGCCAGCAGCGCACCGACTAGCGGGAGGGAAAACACCGGGGAGCTGTTTTTT.

This clone was detected only a few times. This rearrangement joins TRBV24-1 to TRBJ1-2, with 7 bases aligning to TRBD1. J lost 5 bases, V lost 4 bases, and 9 bases had no gene match. Germline CDR1 and CDR2: KGHDR and SFDVKD. The CDR3 runs 15 residues. For the CDR3, the DNA is TGTGCCACCAGTGACTACGGACAGGCGGGATATGGCTACACCTTC. As protein: CATSDYGQAGYGYTF.

This chain uses TRBV5-1 with TRBJ1-2; 10 bases line up with TRBD1. CDR1 is SGHRS and CDR2 is YFSETQ in the germline V gene. This CDR3 region has 16 residues. After removal of 4 bases from V and 3 bases from J, the junction contained 9 bases not matched to a gene. For the CDR3, the DNA is TGCGCCAGCAGCCAAGACAGGGGGCCCGTGCACTATGGCTACACCTTC. This encodes CASSQDRGPVHYGYTF.

This chain connects TRBV6-1 to TRBJ2-3; 9 bases line up with TRBD1. The V segment lost 2 bases and the J segment 6 bases; nucleotides outside the gene matches: 15. The CDR3 extends over 18 amino acids. Germline V lookup: CDR1 MNHNS, CDR2 SASEGT. The CDR3 loop is CASSERVSGTGSMDTQYF. The CDR3 nucleotides read TGTGCCAGCAGTGAAAGAGTTTCCGGGACAGGGTCCATGGATACGCAGTATTTT.

This clone was counted only a few times. This chain uses TRBV5-5 with TRBJ1-5, with D tentatively TRBD1 (6 bases). The ends were cut back, 4 bases at V and 0 bases at J, with 23 bases in the middle. The germline V gene has CDR1 SGHKS and CDR2 YYEKEE (reference sequence). CDR3 length: 19 amino acids. The CDR3: CASSIRWDTLDHSNQPQHF. In DNA, the CDR3 is TGTGCCAGCAGCATACGTTGGGACACCCTAGACCATAGCAATCAGCCCCAGCATTTT.